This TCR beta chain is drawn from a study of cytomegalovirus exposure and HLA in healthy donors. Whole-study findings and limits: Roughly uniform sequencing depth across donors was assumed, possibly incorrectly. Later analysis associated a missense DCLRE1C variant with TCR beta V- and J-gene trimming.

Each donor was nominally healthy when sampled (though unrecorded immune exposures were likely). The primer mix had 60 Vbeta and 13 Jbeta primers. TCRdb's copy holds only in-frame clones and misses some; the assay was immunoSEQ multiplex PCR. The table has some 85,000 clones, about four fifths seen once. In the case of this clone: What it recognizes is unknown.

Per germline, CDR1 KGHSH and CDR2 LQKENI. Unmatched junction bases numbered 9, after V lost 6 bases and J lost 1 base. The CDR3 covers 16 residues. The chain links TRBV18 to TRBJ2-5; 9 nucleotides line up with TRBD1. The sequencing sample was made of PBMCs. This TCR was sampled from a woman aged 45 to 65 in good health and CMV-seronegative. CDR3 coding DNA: TGTGCCAGCTCCCCAGCGGGACAGGGACCCCAAGAGACCCAGTACTTC. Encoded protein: CASSPAGQGPQETQYF.